The clone carrying this TCR beta chain has only a few counts. Its antigen is currently unknown. These data are taken from a study of early T cells in non-severe SARS-CoV-2 infection. On the study more broadly: Alpha and beta chains were unpaired, from unsorted whole-blood bulk RNA. Study outcomes and limitations: Anti-spike CD8 responses were favored in VDJdb matching, and private and CD4 specificities were missed.

This CDR3 comprises 14 residues. The V end was cut by 1 base, the J end by 1 base, with 7 bases between. CDR1 and CDR2 (germline): KGHSH, LQKENI. Researchers attached unique molecular identifiers to individual cDNA molecules. TCRdb fed the 5' RACE reads into MiXCR, producing one record per CDR3 protein. The repertoire holds tens of thousands of distinct CDR3 sequences, with more than 8% as singletons. The input for sequencing was whole blood, taken at baseline. This clonotype was obtained from an adult who was a healthcare worker with PCR-confirmed SARS-CoV-2 infection or an uninfected control (not recorded which). The chain recombines TRBV18 with TRBJ2-5; D gene ambiguous. CDR3 region: CASSPRDIQETQYF. The CDR3 bases are TGTGCCAGCTCACCACGTGACATCCAAGAGACCCAGTACTTC.